What follows describes a single TCR beta chain. This clonotype has only a few counts. Its cognate antigen has yet to be identified. At one boundary the junction diverges from the germline segment, which might be a read error. Looking up the germline V gene (reference sequence) yields CDR1 SEHNR and CDR2 FQNEAQ. There are 14 amino acids in the CDR3, from cysteine to phenylalanine inclusive. The CDR3 DNA has 42 bases and is translated from base 1. The record originates from a study of blood T cells in healthy people across ages (dated by TCRdb to the mid-2010s). About the study as a whole: Template switching captured roughly one uniquely barcoded TCR beta cDNA molecule per two T cells in model experiments. To track age-related changes in TCR beta repertoire diversity, the study relied on deep sequencing normalized with unique cDNA molecular identifiers. Donors were grouped into four age groups: young (average 16 years), middle-aged (about 40), aged (roughly 62) and long-lived (around 82). To avoid experimental bias, donors of different ages were spread randomly across the sequencing lanes. The study analyzed two additional independent replicas of 1 million unique cDNA reads from the same blood draw for two donors, one aged 18 to 30 and one aged 80 or older. General findings and caveats noted by the study authors: Observed TCR beta diversity per million T cells fell roughly linearly with age, and a significant reduction was already apparent by age approximately 40. The CMV infection status of donors was not known, potentially confounding age-related changes in expanded clonotypes. A strong correlation was found between observed TCR beta diversity and the percentage of naive T cells measured by flow cytometry. The long-lived group showed more naive CD4+ T cells, fewer expanded clones and increased TCR diversity than the aged group, suggesting age selection. Estimates of total diversity from one million sequenced T cells were regarded as lower bounds and underestimates. Since profiling was done on bulk unsorted PBMCs, naive and antigen-experienced compartments could not be conclusively compared.

The donors were roughly 39 Caucasian individuals from Russia, aged roughly 6 to 100 years, who were systemically healthy. Each donor gave 8 to 10 milliliters of peripheral blood, collected into EDTA-treated Vacutainer tubes. Ficoll-Paque density-gradient centrifugation was used to isolate PBMCs, with at least 6 million per sample. Trizol reagent was used to extract total RNA from the PBMCs, yielding at least 5 micrograms per sample. The percentages of naive CD45RAhigh/CD27high T cells were determined by flow cytometry on a PBMC aliquot from every donor. Libraries were made using 5' RACE. TCRdb lists the instrument as Illumina HiSeq 2500. A second PCR of about 7 to 12 cycles was performed with a sample-barcoded 5' primer and a J-beta primer mix. A template-switch 5' adaptor carrying 12 random nucleotides introduced a unique molecular identifier onto each TCR beta cDNA molecule. Each sample yielded at least 3 million CDR3-containing paired-end reads. The Mint cDNA synthesis kit, primed by a TRBC-specific oligonucleotide, was used to synthesize first-strand cDNA from all RNA. All cDNA was treated with uracil-DNA glycosylase and then went through a first 18-cycle PCR with the universal primers M1SS and BC2_uni_R. The original methods were these. Each sample was normalized by randomly selecting 1 million high-quality reads, each carrying a distinct molecular identifier. Instead of being binned into consensus sequences, reads with shared molecular identifiers were discarded. MiTCR, set to a Q25 quality threshold and the strictest error-elimination algorithm, was used for CDR3 identification, clonotype clustering and error correction. A nonparametric unseen species model with Euler transformation was used to estimate lower-bound total TCR beta diversity. Using fastp at Q25 and MiXCR, TCRdb reprocessed the public reads and kept productive beta chains. All rows with the same CDR3 protein become a single entry with the most common DNA and genes. It is TCRdb's table, rather than the study itself, that gives the V and J calls and clone size. Across this sample there are over 1,500,000 distinct CDR3 sequences, with less than 50% seen only once. The ten most abundant clones make up roughly 2% of the sample.

The material sequenced was blood. Here the chain combines TRBV7-9 and TRBJ1-2; 9 bases in the middle match TRBD1. This sequence was found in a woman between 35 and 50 years old in good health. This receptor has the CDR3 CASSPQGQGYRYTF. The sequenced DNA: TGTGCCAGCAGCCCGCAGGGACAGGGCTATCGCTACACCTTC. Reference TRBV7-9 and TRBJ1-2 genes cover what lies past the CDR3, so the full variable domain is DTGVSQNPRHKITKRGQNVTFRCDPISEHNRLYWYRQTLGQGPEFLTYFQNEAQLEKSRLLSDRFSAERPKGSFSTLEIQRTEQGDSAMYLCASSPQGQGYRYTFGSGTRLTVV.